A selection of T cell receptor beta chains follows, all from one sample in a study of T cell repertoires in cytomegalovirus infection. For these TCRs, the target antigens are not known. TCRdb passed the reads through MiXCR, listing each CDR3 protein once. This table holds around 120,000 distinct CDR3 sequences, over 40% found once. Sequencing used CD8+ T cells from cultured PBMCs, obtained from culture after CMV antigen stimulation. The receptor source for this set is a human donor in good health (CMV status not recorded). Some clones in this sample may be carry-over from other donors' samples. The CDR3 runs from the conserved cysteine through the conserved F or W. The order of the fields is clone size, J gene, D gene, V gene, CDR3 DNA, CDR3 protein. A D gene is named only where the DNA matches it firmly. Not all rows give a size; the values are once, few, many and, for expanded clones, a class.

>.|TRBJ2-5|TRBD2|TRBV27
TGTGCCAGCAGCCCCGGGGGGGCAGAGACCCAGTACTTC
CASSPGGAETQYF
>.|TRBJ2-7|.|TRBV5-6
TGTGCCAGCAGCTTGAAGGGCTCAGCCTACGAGCAGTACTTC
CASSLKGSAYEQYF
>.|TRBJ2-5|TRBD2|TRBV7-6
TGTGCCAGCAGCTTAGGGGCGGCGGGGGAGAGGTGGGAGACCCAGTACTTC
CASSLGAAGERWETQYF
>.|TRBJ2-1|.|TRBV7-9
TGTGCCAGCAGCGAGACCGGTGGTGAGCAGTTCTTC
CASSETGGEQFF
>.|TRBJ2-2|.|TRBV2
TGTGCCAGCAGATTTGGACAGAACACCGGGGAGCTGTTTTTT
CASRFGQNTGELFF
>.|TRBJ1-1|.|TRBV27
TGTGCCAGCAGTTTATTCGGGGGTCTCGGCACTGAAGCTTTCTTT
CASSLFGGLGTEAFF
>.|TRBJ1-2|.|TRBV29-1
TGCAGCGTTCTTTCGGGAGGGGCCGGCTATGGCTACACCTTC
CSVLSGGAGYGYTF
>.|TRBJ1-1|.|TRBV4-1
TGCGCCAGCAGCCTACAGGAATTGAACACTGAAGCTTTCTTT
CASSLQELNTEAFF
>.|TRBJ2-5|.|TRBV28
TGTGCCAGCAGTTTAGTCGTCAGCCAAGAGACCCATTACTTC
CASSLVVSQETHYF
>.|TRBJ2-7|TRBD1|TRBV19
TGTGCCAGTAGCTACGCTGGGACAGGCTACGAGCAGTACTTC
CASSYAGTGYEQYF
>few|TRBJ1-1|TRBD1|TRBV11-2
TGTGCCAGCAGCTTCTCAGGGGGCACTGAAGCTTTCTTT
CASSFSGGTEAFF
>few|TRBJ2-5|.|TRBV7-2
TGTGCCAGCAGCTTAGGGGAAGGGAGAGAGACCCAGTACTTC
CASSLGEGRETQYF
>.|TRBJ1-6|.|TRBV20-1
TGCAGTGCTAGAGGGGACAAGTTTAATTCACCCCTCCACTTT
CSARGDKFNSPLHF
>.|TRBJ2-1|TRBD2|TRBV28
TGTGCCAGCAGTTTAGCAGGACTAGCCGACGAGCAGTTCTTC
CASSLAGLADEQFF
>.|TRBJ2-1|.|TRBV12-3/TRBV12-4
TGTGCCAGCAGACGTGGTCTCAATGAGCAGTTCTTC
CASRRGLNEQFF
>.|TRBJ2-7|TRBD2|TRBV4-1
TGCGCCAGCAGCCAAAGCGGGGGGTACGGCGAGCAGTACTTC
CASSQSGGYGEQYF